What follows is one T cell receptor beta chain and its context. Its antigen is currently unknown. These data come from a study of Ad26.COV2.S vaccination and SARS-CoV-2 variants. Study in general: Enrollment placed the donor in the COV1001 Ad26.COV2.S trial arm. Once, or twice with 56 days between doses, Ad26.COV2.S was given intramuscularly. General study points: Vaccinated and placebo-treated recipients had similar non-spike TCR breadth.

In germline, CDR1 is MDHEN, CDR2 SYDVKM. The CDR3 extends over 12 amino acids. V gave up 6 bases and J gave up 8 bases, with 10 bases separating them. Libraries were prepared by immunoSEQ multiplex PCR; TCRdb keeps only in-frame clonotypes and omits some of them. The table shows fewer than 500,000 clones, with about 90% occurring only once. Treatment: approximately 18 received Ad26.COV2.S at low or high dose, single or two shots; 5 received placebo; per-sample allocation not given. Sampling took place 63 days after the first vaccine or placebo injection. J is TRBJ1-4 and V is TRBV28; D uncertain. The material sequenced was peripheral blood, taken in a trial of Ad26.COV2.S vaccine versus placebo. The TCR originated in a person between 18 and 59 years old who received the Ad26.COV2.S COVID-19 vaccine or a placebo. The CDR3 coding sequence is TGTGCCAGCAGCCTCGTAGGGGAAAAACTGTTTTTT. It encodes CASSLVGEKLFF. Full variable domain (rest looked up from reference TRBV28 and TRBJ1-4): DVKVTQSSRYLVKRTGEKVFLECVQDMDHENMFWYRQDPGLGLRLIYFSYDVKMKEKGDIPEGYSVSREKKERFSLILESASTNQTSMYLCASSLVGEKLFFGSGTQLSVL.